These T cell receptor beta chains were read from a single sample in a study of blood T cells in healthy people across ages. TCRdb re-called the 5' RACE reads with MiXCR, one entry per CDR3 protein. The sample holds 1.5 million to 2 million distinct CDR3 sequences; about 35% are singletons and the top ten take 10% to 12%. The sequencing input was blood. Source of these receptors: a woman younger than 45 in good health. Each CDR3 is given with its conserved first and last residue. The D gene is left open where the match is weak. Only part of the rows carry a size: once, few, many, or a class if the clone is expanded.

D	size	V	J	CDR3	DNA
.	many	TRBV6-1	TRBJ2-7	CASGGLAYEQYF	TGTGCCAGCGGTGGACTTGCCTACGAGCAGTACTTC
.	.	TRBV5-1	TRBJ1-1	CASSSGPPRTNTEAFF	TGCGCCAGCAGCTCGGGACCTCCAAGGACGAACACTGAAGCTTTCTTT
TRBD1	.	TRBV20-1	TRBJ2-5	CSAERQGAETQYF	TGCAGTGCCGAAAGACAGGGAGCAGAGACCCAGTACTTC
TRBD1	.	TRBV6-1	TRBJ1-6	CASSALRTGGIRSPLHF	TGTGCCAGCAGTGCACTTCGGACAGGGGGCATTCGTTCACCCCTCCACTTT
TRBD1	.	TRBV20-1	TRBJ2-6	CSAMTWTGGSGANVLTF	TGCAGTGCTATGACTTGGACAGGGGGCTCTGGGGCCAACGTCCTGACTTTC
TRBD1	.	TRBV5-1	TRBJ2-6	CASRPDRVSGANVLTF	TGCGCCAGCAGGCCAGACAGGGTCTCTGGGGCCAACGTCCTGACTTTC
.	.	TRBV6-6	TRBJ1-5	CASSYSRYGNNQPQHF	TGTGCCAGCAGTTACTCGAGGTACGGGAACAATCAGCCCCAGCATTTT
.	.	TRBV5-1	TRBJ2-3	CASSPTRGAGTDTQYF	TGCGCCAGCAGCCCCACCAGGGGAGCTGGCACAGATACGCAGTATTTT
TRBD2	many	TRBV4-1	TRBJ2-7	CASSQAWLAEIAYEQYF	TGCGCCAGCAGCCAAGCATGGCTAGCGGAAATAGCCTACGAGCAGTACTTC
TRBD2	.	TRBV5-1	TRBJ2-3	CASSRGDALLSTDTQYF	TGCGCCAGCAGCCGGGGGGACGCCCTCTTGAGCACAGATACGCAGTATTTT
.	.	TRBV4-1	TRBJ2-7	CASSQAATRTASYEQYF	TGCGCCAGCAGCCAAGCGGCGACTAGGACCGCAAGTTACGAGCAGTACTTC
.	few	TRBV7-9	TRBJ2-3	CASSPGGVFTDTQYF	TGTGCCAGCAGCCCCGGGGGAGTATTCACAGATACGCAGTATTTT
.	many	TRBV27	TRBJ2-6	CASSLVGANVLTF	TGTGCCAGCAGCTTGGTTGGGGCCAACGTCCTGACTTTC
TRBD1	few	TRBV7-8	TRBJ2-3	CASSSGTEGRREDTQYF	TGTGCCAGCAGCTCCGGGACAGAAGGGCGGAGAGAAGATACGCAGTATTTT
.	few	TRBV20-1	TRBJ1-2	CSASPSPGEANYGYTF	TGCAGTGCTAGTCCTTCCCCAGGGGAGGCTAACTATGGCTACACCTTC
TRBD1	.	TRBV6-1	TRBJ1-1	CASSEGQEYTEAFF	TGTGCCAGCAGTGAGGGACAGGAATACACTGAAGCTTTCTTT
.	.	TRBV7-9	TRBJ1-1	CASRGARNTEAFF	TGTGCCAGCAGGGGGGCCAGGAACACTGAAGCTTTCTTT
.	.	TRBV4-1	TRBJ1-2	CASSPKTGLNLFNGYTF	TGCGCCAGCAGCCCTAAGACAGGTCTCAATCTATTCAATGGCTACACCTTC
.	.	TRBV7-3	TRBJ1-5	CASSSPGEGVQPQHF	TGTGCCAGCAGCTCCCCCGGGGAGGGGGTACAGCCCCAGCATTTT
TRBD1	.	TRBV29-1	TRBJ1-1	CSARTGGFEAFF	TGCAGCGCCCGGACAGGGGGGTTTGAAGCTTTCTTT
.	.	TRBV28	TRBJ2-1	CASSLEGLAYNEQFF	TGTGCCAGCAGTTTGGAAGGATTAGCTTACAATGAGCAGTTCTTC
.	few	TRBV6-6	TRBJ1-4	CASTGLENEKLFF	TGTGCCAGCACCGGACTTGAAAATGAAAAACTGTTTTTT
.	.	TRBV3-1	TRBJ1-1	CASSQGGGDTEAFF	TGTGCCAGCAGCCAAGGGGGGGGGGACACTGAAGCTTTCTTT
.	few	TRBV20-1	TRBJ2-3	CSAEKGDTQYF	TGCAGTGCCGAGAAGGGAGATACGCAGTATTTT
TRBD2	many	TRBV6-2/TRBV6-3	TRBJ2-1	CASSPRGISYNEQFF	TGTGCCAGCAGTCCGCGGGGGATCTCCTACAATGAGCAGTTCTTC
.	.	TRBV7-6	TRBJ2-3	CAGSLSRGAGTDTQYF	TGTGCCGGCAGCTTAAGCCGGGGGGCCGGCACAGATACGCAGTATTTT
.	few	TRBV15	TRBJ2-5	CATSEGERETQYF	TGTGCCACCAGCGAGGGGGAGCGAGAGACCCAGTACTTC
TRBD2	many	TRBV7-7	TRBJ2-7	CASSNSGDYEQYF	TGTGCCAGCAGCAATAGCGGGGACTACGAGCAGTACTTC
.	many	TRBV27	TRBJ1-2	CASSSRGGLYGYTF	TGTGCCAGCAGCTCAAGGGGGGGGCTCTATGGCTACACCTTC
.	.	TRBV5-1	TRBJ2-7	CASSSPPGLHSYEQYF	TGCGCCAGCAGCAGCCCTCCGGGACTCCACTCCTACGAGCAGTACTTC
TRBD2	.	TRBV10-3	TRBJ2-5	CAIRPGGTSGIQETQYF	TGTGCCATACGACCCGGTGGGACTAGCGGGATACAAGAGACCCAGTACTTC
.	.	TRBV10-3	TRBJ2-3	CAISGRGDTQYF	TGTGCCATCAGTGGGAGGGGGGATACGCAGTATTTT
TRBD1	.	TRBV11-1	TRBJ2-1	CASSPDRFYNEQFF	TGTGCCAGCAGCCCGGACAGGTTTTACAATGAGCAGTTCTTC
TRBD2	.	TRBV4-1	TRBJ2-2	CASSLSGSGGGNTGELFF	TGCGCCAGCAGCCTCTCAGGGAGCGGGGGCGGCAACACCGGGGAGCTGTTTTTT
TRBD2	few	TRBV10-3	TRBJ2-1	CAISDNSGGGSYNEQFF	TGTGCCATCAGCGACAATAGCGGGGGGGGCTCCTACAATGAGCAGTTCTTC
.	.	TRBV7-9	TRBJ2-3	CASSSGRLANTDTQYF	TGTGCCAGCAGCTCGGGGCGGCTAGCGAACACAGATACGCAGTATTTT
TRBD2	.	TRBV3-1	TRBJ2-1	CASGGTSGAYNEQFF	TGTGCCAGTGGAGGGACTAGCGGGGCTTACAATGAGCAGTTCTTC
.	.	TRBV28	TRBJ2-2	CATGGFSTGELFF	TGTGCCACTGGGGGGTTCAGCACCGGGGAGCTGTTTTTT
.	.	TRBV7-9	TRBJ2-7	CASSSPVDTREDEQYF	TGTGCCAGCAGCTCCCCCGTGGACACCCGGGAAGACGAGCAGTACTTC
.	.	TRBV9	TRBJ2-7	CASSVDSGNYEQYF	TGTGCCAGCAGCGTAGACTCGGGGAACTACGAGCAGTACTTC
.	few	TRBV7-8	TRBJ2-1	CASSLGTPVYNEQFF	TGTGCCAGCAGCTTGGGGACTCCTGTTTACAATGAGCAGTTCTTC
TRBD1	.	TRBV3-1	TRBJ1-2	CASSLGGGQALYGYTF	TGTGCCAGCAGCCTAGGCGGGGGACAGGCCCTCTATGGCTACACCTTC
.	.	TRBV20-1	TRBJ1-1	CSASLNRANTEAFF	TGCAGTGCTTCCCTCAACAGGGCCAACACTGAAGCTTTCTTT
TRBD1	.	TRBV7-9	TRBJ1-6	CASSLDPPGQANSPLHF	TGTGCCAGCAGCTTAGATCCTCCGGGACAGGCCAATTCACCCCTCCACTTT
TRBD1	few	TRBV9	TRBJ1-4	CASSVDMGTVREKLFF	TGTGCCAGCAGCGTAGACATGGGGACAGTGCGCGAAAAACTGTTTTTT
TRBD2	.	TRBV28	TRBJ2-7	CASRWEGNYEQYF	TGTGCCAGCAGGTGGGAGGGGAACTACGAGCAGTACTTC
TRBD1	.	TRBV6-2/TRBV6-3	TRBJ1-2	CASAEDRGFYGYTF	TGTGCCAGCGCCGAGGACAGGGGGTTCTATGGCTACACCTTC
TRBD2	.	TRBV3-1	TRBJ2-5	CASSQLAGDGQYF	TGTGCCAGCAGCCAGCTAGCGGGGGACGGGCAGTACTTC
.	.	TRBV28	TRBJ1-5	CASSVPGPGAPGQPQHF	TGTGCCAGCAGTGTTCCGGGGCCAGGGGCACCCGGACAGCCCCAGCATTTT
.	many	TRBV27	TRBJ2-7	CASSLSRGSYEQYF	TGTGCCAGCAGTTTAAGTCGGGGGTCCTACGAGCAGTACTTC
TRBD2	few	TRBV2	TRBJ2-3	CASSAGTSGARTDTQYF	TGTGCCAGCAGTGCCGGGACTAGCGGGGCCCGCACAGATACGCAGTATTTT
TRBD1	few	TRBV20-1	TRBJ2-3	CSAMDREDPTDTQYF	TGCAGTGCTATGGACAGGGAGGACCCCACAGATACGCAGTATTTT
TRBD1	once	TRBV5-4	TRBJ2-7	CASSHPTGADEQYF	TGTGCCAGCAGCCACCCGACAGGGGCCGACGAGCAGTACTTC
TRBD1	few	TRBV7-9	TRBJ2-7	CASSEEGAGWYEQYF	TGTGCCAGCAGCGAAGAGGGGGCAGGGTGGTACGAGCAGTACTTC
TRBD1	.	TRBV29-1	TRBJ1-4	CSVAGTGSTNEKLFF	TGCAGCGTTGCTGGGACAGGTTCAACTAATGAAAAACTGTTTTTT